Below, 19 T cell receptor beta chains from the same sample are listed, as sequenced in a study of cytomegalovirus exposure and HLA in healthy donors. It was with 60 Vbeta and 13 Jbeta primers that the PCR ran. Only in-frame clones appear in the TCRdb table, and some are missing; sequencing was by immunoSEQ multiplex PCR. Of approximately 97,000 clones in the sample, roughly 83% were seen once. Sequencing was performed on PBMCs. These receptors all stem from a man aged 35 to 55 in good health and CMV-seronegative.

The chain couples TRBV9 to TRBJ2-7; 8 bases agree with TRBD2. Germline V gene sequence: CDR1 SGDLS, CDR2 YYNGEE. The CDR3 is 15 residues long. Losses at the gene ends were 4 bases for V and 3 bases for J; bases not matched to a gene: 9. CDR3 residues: CASSRAAGGNYEQYF. The DNA for the CDR3 is TGTGCCAGCAGCCGGGCGGCGGGGGGAAACTACGAGCAGTACTTC.

The CDR3: CSAGTGVPYGYTF. The CDR3 DNA sequence: TGCAGCGCGGGGACAGGGGTGCCCTATGGCTACACCTTC. The V gene is TRBV29-1, the J gene TRBJ1-2, with TRBD1 identical over 10 bases. This CDR3 is 13 amino acids long. V shed 7 bases and J 4 bases; nucleotides not matched to a gene: 6. In germline, CDR1 is SQVTM, CDR2 ANQGSEA.

Note on this clone: The germline gene is not matched at one end of the junction; a read error may be the cause. The chain has TRBV29-1 and TRBJ2-2; the D gene is possibly TRBD2 (5 bases). This CDR3 has 13 residues. Germline values: CDR1 SQVTM, CDR2 ANQGSEA. The CDR3 loop is CSVGVANAGELFF. CDR3 nucleotides: TGCAGCGTTGGCGTAGCGAACGCCGGGGAGCTGTTTTTT.

This clone is medium-sized (0.01 to 0.1%). This chain links TRBV4-1 with TRBJ1-3; 11 bases line up with TRBD1. The CDR3 extends over 19 amino acids. The germline V gene has CDR1 MGHRA and CDR2 YSYEKL. J gave up 0 bases and V 4 bases, and 11 bases lay outside the gene matches. In DNA form, the CDR3 reads TGCGCCAGCAGCCGACGGACAGGGGGCACCGAAAGCTCTGGAAACACCATATATTTT. This encodes CASSRRTGGTESSGNTIYF.

Details on this clone: At one of its ends the junction is not consistent with the germline gene, which may arise from a read error. The chain couples TRBV30 to TRBJ1-1, with D possibly TRBD1 on 6 matching bases. The V gene's germline CDR1 is GTSNPN and CDR2 SVGIG (reference sequence). The CDR3 contains 13 residues. CDR3 DNA: TGTGCCCGAGTCACAGGGACCATGACGTATCGCCACTTT. Encoded protein: CARVTGTMTYRHF.

This chain uses TRBV11-2 with TRBJ2-7; the match to TRBD1 covers 8 bases. CDR1 is SGHAT, CDR2 FQNNGV, per germline. The CDR3 loop spans 15 amino acids. V trimming: 5 bases; J trimming: 3 bases; junction bases outside the gene matches: 9. Here the CDR3 reads CASSPRQGLVYEQYF. CDR3 nucleotide sequence: TGTGCCAGCAGCCCGCGACAGGGGTTGGTCTACGAGCAGTACTTC.

This chain connects TRBV6-5 to TRBJ2-5, with 13 nucleotides matching TRBD2. The DNA end is a closer match to TRBJ2-7, so the J assignment may be wrong. Germline V lookup: CDR1 MNHEY, CDR2 SVGAGI. There are 15 residues in the CDR3. CDR3 in DNA: TGTGCCAGCAGCGTCACTAGCGGGGGGGCCTACGAGCAGTACTTC. Encoded protein: CASSVTSGGAYEQYF.

The chain is built from TRBV9 and TRBJ1-2; 7 bases are a match to TRBD1. Trimming took 0 bases from V and 4 from J; bases not matched to a gene: 6. The CDR3 sequence is 15 residues long. The germline CDR1 and CDR2 sequences are SGDLS and YYNGEE. Here the CDR3 reads CASSVGGQDSYGYTF. The CDR3 coding sequence is TGTGCCAGCAGCGTAGGAGGACAGGACTCCTATGGCTACACCTTC.

The CDR3 DNA reads as TGTGCCAGCAGTGAGGACACTAACTACGAGCAGTACTTC. Residues: CASSEDTNYEQYF. The rearrangement links TRBV25-1 to TRBJ2-7; D is perhaps TRBD1 (5 bases). Germline loops: CDR1 MGHDK, CDR2 SYGVNS. V gave up 3 bases and J gave up 3 bases, with 9 bases separating them. The CDR3 sequence is 13 residues long.

The chain couples TRBV6-1 to TRBJ1-6, with D perhaps matching TRBD1 (6 bases). CDR1 MNHNS and CDR2 SASEGT come from the germline V gene. The CDR3 sequence is 14 residues long. Trimming cost V 6 bases and J 7 bases, with 13 bases left between them. CDR3 sequence: CASSQQGLNSPLHF. DNA for the CDR3: TGTGCCAGCAGCCAACAGGGATTGAATTCACCCCTCCACTTT.

This clone was observed once. The V and J genes are TRBV9 and TRBJ2-7; TRBD1 aligns across 9 bases. The germline gives CDR1 SGDLS, CDR2 YYNGEE. The CDR3 has 15 residues. With 2 bases clipped from V and 3 bases from J, the junction kept 6 bases outside the gene matches. CDR3 DNA: TGTGCCAGCAGCGTCGCGACAGGGGGGATCTACGAGCAGTACTTC. This translates into CASSVATGGIYEQYF.

This clone was counted once. The rearrangement uses TRBV9 and TRBJ2-3, with unresolved D. This CDR3 spans 16 amino acids. The V and J ends lost 0 bases and 2 bases respectively, with 13 bases between them. The germline V gene has CDR1 SGDLS and CDR2 YYNGEE. CDR3 residues: CASSVAGSQPTDTQYF. For the CDR3, the DNA is TGTGCCAGCAGCGTAGCTGGTAGCCAACCCACAGATACGCAGTATTTT.

The rearrangement joins TRBV9 to TRBJ1-1; D is possibly TRBD1 (6 bases). V dropped 3 bases and J dropped 3 bases, with 24 bases sitting between them. The germline V gene has CDR1 SGDLS and CDR2 YYNGEE. CDR3 length equals 18 residues. CDR3: CASSAPTTGWVGHTEAFF. In DNA, the CDR3 is TGTGCCAGCAGCGCCCCCACCACAGGGTGGGTGGGCCACACTGAAGCTTTCTTT.

This clone was counted between two and nine times. The chain is built from TRBV6-6 and TRBJ2-7; D perhaps matches TRBD1 (9 bases). The CDR3 has 16 residues. Germline V CDR1 and CDR2: MNHNY, SVGAGI (reference sequence). V was pared by 6 bases and J by 5 bases, with 23 bases between. This CDR3 is CASSLQGAGREDEQYF. As DNA, the CDR3 is TGTGCCAGCAGCCTACAGGGGGCTGGGCGGGAGGACGAGCAGTACTTC.

The chain couples TRBV9 to TRBJ2-7; 9 nucleotides match TRBD2. Per the germline V gene, CDR1 is SGDLS and CDR2 is YYNGEE. J lost 6 bases, V lost 4 bases, and 14 bases had no gene match. The CDR3 runs to 16 residues. CDR3 nucleotides: TGTGCCAGCAGCCCGGGGGGCGCGGGGGGGCAGGTCGAGCAGTACTTC. Translating gives CASSPGGAGGQVEQYF. Full variable domain (rest looked up from reference TRBV9 and TRBJ2-7): DSGVTQTPKHLITATGQRVTLRCSPRSGDLSVYWYQQSLDQGLQFLIQYYNGEERAKGNILERFSAQQFPDLHSELNLSSLELGDSALYFCASSPGGAGGQVEQYFGPGTRLTVT.

The V call is TRBV29-1, the J call TRBJ1-1, with TRBD1 identical over 8 bases. Germline CDR1 is SQVTM and CDR2 is ANQGSEA. The CDR3 is 13 residues long. Trimming at V came to 6 bases and at J to 4 bases, leaving 7 bases not matched to a gene. This chain's CDR3 is CSVEGQAGTEAFF. CDR3 nucleotide sequence: TGCAGCGTGGAGGGACAGGCCGGCACTGAAGCTTTCTTT.

The V call is TRBV10-2, the J call TRBJ1-6; D perhaps matches TRBD1 (5 bases). Germline CDR1 WSHSY, CDR2 SAAADI. The CDR3 loop spans 14 amino acids. The V end was cut by 6 bases, the J end by 5 bases, with 11 bases between. CDR3 region: CASRASRDNSPLHF. The CDR3 nucleotides read TGCGCCAGCAGGGCCTCCAGGGATAATTCACCCCTCCACTTT.

The genes are TRBV7-9 and TRBJ1-1; D call uncertain. Germline assignment: CDR1 SEHNR and CDR2 FQNEAQ (reference sequence). This CDR3 spans 15 amino acids. V was clipped by 8 bases and J by 0 bases, with 16 bases between them. CDR3 in DNA: TGTGCCAGCGGTACGAGGGTTGGCTTGAACACTGAAGCTTTCTTT. This encodes CASGTRVGLNTEAFF.

This rearrangement joins TRBV11-3 to TRBJ2-1, with 16 nucleotides matching TRBD2. After removal of 5 bases from V and 13 bases from J, the junction contained 8 bases not matched to a gene. Germline V gene sequence: CDR1 SGHNT, CDR2 YENEEA. The CDR3 runs 15 residues. CDR3 loop: CASSPGLAGGISQFF. The CDR3, as DNA: TGTGCCAGCAGCCCGGGACTAGCGGGGGGGATTAGTCAGTTCTTC.